The 32 T cell receptor beta chains below were found in one sample sequenced in a study of PD-1 blockade in mismatch repair-deficient tumors. TCRdb's table, derived via immunoSEQ multiplex PCR, lists solely in-frame clones and lacks some. The sample holds roughly 40,000 clones, approximately 85% seen once. The sample consisted of peripheral blood, taken around 76 weeks after starting pembrolizumab. These receptors originate from an adult with mismatch repair-deficient cancer.

This chain links TRBV19 with TRBJ2-1; 7 bases align to TRBD2. Germline CDR1 and CDR2: LNHDA and SQIVND (reference sequence). The CDR3 covers 14 residues. V was pared by 3 bases and J by 3 bases, with 2 bases of the junction left unmatched. The CDR3 reads CASSMGGGYNEQFF. The CDR3, as DNA: TGTGCCAGTAGTATGGGCGGGGGCTACAATGAGCAGTTCTTC.

The chain uses TRBV29-1 and TRBJ1-1; D might be TRBD1 (6 bases). The CDR3 length is 13 residues. Germline CDR1 is SQVTM and CDR2 is ANQGSEA. V was clipped by 5 bases and J by 4 bases, with 14 bases between them. The CDR3 nucleotides are TGCAGCGTTACCCCCAGGGGTGGCACTGAAGCTTTCTTT. It is translated as CSVTPRGGTEAFF.

This clone is medium-sized. This sequence joins TRBV6-4 and TRBJ2-1, with D perhaps TRBD1 (6 bases). The CDR3 spans 14 residues. V shed 2 bases and J shed 5 bases, with 10 bases lying between them. Germline V lookup: CDR1 MRHNA, CDR2 SNTAGT. The CDR3 reads CASSDGQGNNEQFF. In nucleotides, the CDR3 is TGTGCCAGCAGTGACGGTCAGGGGAACAATGAGCAGTTCTTC.

The chain uses TRBV30 and TRBJ2-7, with D hard to call. Germline loops: CDR1 GTSNPN, CDR2 SVGIG (reference sequence). The CDR3 contains 13 residues. V was trimmed by 2 bases and J by 6 bases, leaving 14 bases between them. CDR3: CAWSQPGVGEQYF. As DNA, the CDR3 is TGTGCCTGGAGTCAGCCAGGCGTTGGCGAGCAGTACTTC. The entire variable domain, with the rest obtained from reference TRBV30 and TRBJ2-7, is as follows: SQTIHQWPATLVQPVGSPLSLECTVEGTSNPNLYWYRQAAGRGLQLLFYSVGIGQISSEVPQNLSASRPQDRQFILSSKKLLLSDSGFYLCAWSQPGVGEQYFGPGTRLTVT.

The chain has TRBV18 and TRBJ2-3; 14 bases match TRBD2. V lost 3 bases and J lost 4; bases outside the gene matches: 6. CDR1 and CDR2 from the germline V gene are KGHSH and LQKENI. This CDR3 spans 17 amino acids. Here the CDR3 reads CASSPLSGLAGADTQYF. The CDR3 nucleotides are TGTGCCAGCTCACCCCTCTCGGGACTAGCGGGAGCAGATACGCAGTATTTT. The full variable domain, with the rest looked up from reference TRBV18 and TRBJ2-3, is NAGVMQNPRHLVRRRGQEARLRCSPMKGHSHVYWYRQLPEEGLKFMVYLQKENIIDESGMPKERFSAEFPKEGPSILRIQQVVRGDSAAYFCASSPLSGLAGADTQYFGPGTRLTVL.

This clone was seen only a few times. The CDR3 nucleotides read TGTGCCAGCCTGAAAGGTGGGGCTGGCTACACCTTC. It translates to CASLKGGAGYTF. The chain has TRBV6-6 and TRBJ1-2; D perhaps matches TRBD1 (5 bases). The V gene's germline CDR1 is MNHNY and CDR2 SVGAGI (reference sequence). The CDR3 covers 12 residues. V was pared by 8 bases and J by 7 bases, with 14 bases between.

The genes are TRBV28 and TRBJ2-2; D possibly corresponds to TRBD2 (5 bases). This CDR3 is 16 amino acids long. The V and J ends lost 3 bases and 0 bases respectively, with 11 bases between them. Germline CDR1 is MDHEN and CDR2 is SYDVKM. The CDR3 sequence: CASSLLPGTNTGELFF. The CDR3 nucleotides are TGTGCCAGCAGTTTGCTTCCGGGAACGAACACCGGGGAGCTGTTTTTT. Based on the CDR3 plus reference TRBV28 and TRBJ2-2, the full variable domain is DVKVTQSSRYLVKRTGEKVFLECVQDMDHENMFWYRQDPGLGLRLIYFSYDVKMKEKGDIPEGYSVSREKKERFSLILESASTNQTSMYLCASSLLPGTNTGELFFGEGSRLTVL.

The chain is built from TRBV6-1 and TRBJ1-5; no clear D gene. Germline V gene data show CDR1 as MNHNS and CDR2 as SASEGT. CDR3 size: 13 residues. The V gene lost 2 bases and the J gene lost 2 bases, with 4 bases spanning the gap. The CDR3 spells CASSEQRNQPQHF. CDR3 in DNA: TGTGCCAGCAGTGAACAACGCAATCAGCCCCAGCATTTT.

J is TRBJ1-2 and V is TRBV13, with a weak D call TRBD1 (6 bases). Trimming shortened V by 2 bases and J by 8 bases, and 15 bases separated the two germline ends. This CDR3 spans 14 amino acids. Germline assignment: CDR1 PRHDT and CDR2 FYEKMQ (reference sequence). The CDR3 sequence is CASSLRAGATGYTF. DNA for the CDR3: TGTGCCAGCAGCTTAAGGGCAGGGGCGACCGGCTACACCTTC.

This chain connects TRBV27 to TRBJ2-3; D unclear. This CDR3 contains 12 residues. V shed 4 bases and J shed 4 bases, with 6 bases lying between them. Per germline, CDR1 MNHEY and CDR2 SMNVEV (reference sequence). DNA of the CDR3: TGTGCCAGCAGTTATCCCGCAGATACGCAGTATTTT. The encoded protein is CASSYPADTQYF.

This clone was observed once. The V gene is TRBV25-1, the J gene TRBJ2-7; 9 bases are shared with TRBD2. CDR3 length: 18 residues. Trimming cost V 1 base and J 1 base; bases outside gene matches: 11. Germline CDR1 and CDR2: MGHDK and SYGVNS. For the CDR3, the DNA is TGTGCCAGCAGTGAATCAGGTCGTGTGGCGGGAGGGTCCTACGAGCAGTACTTC. It encodes CASSESGRVAGGSYEQYF.

The chain joins TRBV18 to TRBJ2-4, with unresolved D. V lost 2 bases and J lost 0, with 8 bases in between. The CDR3 runs to 15 residues. Germline V CDR1 and CDR2: KGHSH, LQKENI. CDR3 in amino acids: CASSPKGLAKNIQYF. In DNA, the CDR3 is TGTGCCAGCTCACCAAAGGGTCTAGCCAAAAACATTCAGTACTTC.

This rearrangement joins TRBV11-2 to TRBJ1-4; weak D call: TRBD1 (5 bases). The germline V gene encodes CDR1 SGHAT and CDR2 FQNNGV. The CDR3 runs to 15 residues. The ends were cut back, 5 bases at V and 5 bases at J, with 15 bases in the middle. Here the CDR3 DNA reads TGTGCCAGCAGCCAATCCGGGACGGAAAATGAAAAACTGTTTTTT. Translation gives CASSQSGTENEKLFF.

The chain couples TRBV18 to TRBJ2-5; 9 nucleotides agree with TRBD2. CDR1 and CDR2 (germline): KGHSH, LQKENI. V shed 3 bases and J 5 bases; nucleotides not matched to a gene: 10. The length of the CDR3 is 16 residues. This CDR3 is CASSPTGLAIVETQYF. The CDR3 nucleotides are TGTGCCAGCTCACCGACGGGACTAGCTATTGTCGAGACCCAGTACTTC.

This clone was seen just once. The CDR3 sequence: CAVRTSGMRYEQYF. The CDR3 DNA follows: TGTGCCGTAAGGACTAGCGGGATGCGCTACGAGCAGTACTTC. The chain recombines TRBV5-4 with TRBJ2-7; 12 bases agree with TRBD2. The V and J ends lost 10 bases and 3 bases, in that order; junction bases with no gene match: 8. The CDR3 is made up of 14 amino acids. In germline, CDR1 is SGHNT, CDR2 YYREEE (reference sequence).

To note about this clone: The germline gene is not matched at one end of the junction; a read error may be the cause. This rearrangement joins TRBV6-5 to TRBJ1-2; a weak D match, TRBD1 (5 bases). The CDR3 covers 8 residues. CDR1 and CDR2 from the germline V gene are MNHEY and SVGAGI. The CDR3: CATGPSAF. CDR3 nucleotides: TGTGCCACGGGACCTAGCGCCTTC.

V and J are TRBV4-2 and TRBJ1-3, with 7 bases that match TRBD1. Germline V gives CDR1 LGHNA, CDR2 YNFKEQ. This CDR3 comprises 16 residues. J lost 0 bases, V lost 1 base, and 3 bases had no gene match. CDR3 in amino acids: CASSQGRGVSGNTIYF. As DNA, the CDR3 is TGTGCCAGCAGCCAAGGCAGGGGGGTCTCTGGAAACACCATATATTTT.

J is TRBJ1-1 and V is TRBV4-2; TRBD1 is a possible D gene (6 bases). Trimming stripped 5 bases from V and 1 base from J, with 11 bases between. CDR3 length: 14 amino acids. Germline CDR1 LGHNA, CDR2 YNFKEQ. Written as DNA, the CDR3 is TGTGCCAGCAGCGCACGGGACAAGAACACTGAAGCTTTCTTT. Translated: CASSARDKNTEAFF.

The chain joins TRBV9 to TRBJ2-1; 8 nucleotides match TRBD2. This CDR3 is built from 16 residues. After removal of 3 bases from V and 0 bases from J, the junction contained 5 bases not matched to a gene. Germline values: CDR1 SGDLS, CDR2 YYNGEE. CDR3 region: CASSGPSGSSYNEQFF. The DNA of the CDR3 is TGTGCCAGCAGCGGACCAAGCGGGAGCTCCTACAATGAGCAGTTCTTC.

In this sample, this clone turned up once. This chain connects TRBV7-2 to TRBJ1-5; 8 nucleotides agree with TRBD1. V shed 4 bases, J shed 4 bases, and the junction held 12 bases outside the gene matches. Germline CDR1 and CDR2: SGHTA and FQGNSA. This CDR3 contains 17 residues. The DNA for the CDR3 is TGTGCCAGCAGCTCGTACGCGGGGGGACAGGTAAATCAGCCCCAGCATTTT. Residues: CASSSYAGGQVNQPQHF.

The CDR3 DNA sequence: TGTGCCAGCAGCTTCCTTGCAGGGAGGGGAACAGATACGCAGTATTTT. As protein: CASSFLAGRGTDTQYF. This chain connects TRBV13 to TRBJ2-3, with 7 bases that match TRBD2. The ends lost 3 bases at V and 3 bases at J; junction bases unmatched: 9. In germline, CDR1 is PRHDT, CDR2 FYEKMQ (reference sequence). The CDR3 totals 16 residues.

The chain joins TRBV6-1 to TRBJ2-1; D gene unclear. This CDR3 comprises 15 residues. The V gene's germline CDR1 is MNHNS and CDR2 SASEGT. Trimming removed 0 bases from V and 0 bases from J, with 6 bases in between. CDR3 loop: CASSEAGPSYNEQFF. The CDR3 DNA reads as TGTGCCAGCAGTGAAGCTGGCCCCTCCTACAATGAGCAGTTCTTC.

The sample holds a few counts of this clone. The chain uses TRBV18 and TRBJ1-5; 7 nucleotides match TRBD1. Germline V lookup: CDR1 KGHSH, CDR2 LQKENI. V shed 6 bases, J shed 2 bases, and the junction held 4 bases outside the gene matches. The CDR3 extends over 14 amino acids. The CDR3 DNA is TGTGCCAGCTCGACAGGACAGGGCAATCAGCCCCAGCATTTT. Residues: CASSTGQGNQPQHF.

The gene calls are TRBV7-9 and TRBJ2-3, with TRBD2 matching over 8 bases. This CDR3 has 14 residues. The J segment lost 3 bases and the V segment lost 1 base, leaving 0 bases of the junction unmatched. Germline V gives CDR1 SEHNR, CDR2 FQNEAQ (reference sequence). This CDR3 is CASSLVAGTDTQYF. CDR3 DNA sequence: TGTGCCAGCAGCTTAGTAGCGGGAACAGATACGCAGTATTTT.

The chain recombines TRBV2 with TRBJ1-1, with D possibly TRBD1 on 5 matching bases. V lost 6 bases and J lost 1, with 12 bases in between. This CDR3 is built from 14 residues. Germline V gene sequence: CDR1 SNHLY, CDR2 FYNNEI. The CDR3 protein is CASRVRQKNTEAFF. The DNA for the CDR3 is TGTGCCAGCAGGGTTAGACAGAAGAACACTGAAGCTTTCTTT.

The chain combines TRBV5-1 with TRBJ2-3, with a weak D call TRBD2 (6 bases). The CDR3 covers 12 residues. V lost 0 bases, J lost 8 bases, and 7 bases lay in between. Germline V lookup: CDR1 SGHRS, CDR2 YFSETQ. The CDR3 nucleotides read TGCGCCAGCAGCTTGGGGGGAGGTACGCAGTATTTT. Its translation is CASSLGGGTQYF.

The chain uses TRBV5-8 and TRBJ1-3; no reliable D call. The CDR3 loop spans 15 amino acids. From germline, CDR1 is SGHTS and CDR2 YDEGEE. The V end lost 0 bases, the J end lost 0 bases, and 7 bases lay between the germline ends. CDR3 protein: CASSLDGLSGNTIYF. In DNA form, the CDR3 reads TGTGCCAGCAGCTTGGACGGACTCTCTGGAAACACCATATATTTT.

The chain couples TRBV7-2 to TRBJ1-5; 7 bases align to TRBD1. The J segment lost 8 bases and the V segment lost 5 bases, leaving 12 bases of the junction unmatched. This CDR3 spans 15 amino acids. Germline-derived CDR1 and CDR2 are SGHTA and FQGNSA. CDR3 sequence reads: CASSEYGGGAEPQHF. The CDR3 coding sequence is TGTGCCAGCAGCGAATATGGAGGGGGCGCGGAGCCCCAGCATTTT. Filled out from reference TRBV7-2 and TRBJ1-5, the complete variable domain reads GAGVSQSPSNKVTEKGKDVELRCDPISGHTALYWYRQSLGQGLEFLIYFQGNSAPDKSGLPSDRFSAERTGGSVSTLTIQRTQQEDSAVYLCASSEYGGGAEPQHFGDGTRLSIL.

The CDR3 nucleotides are TGTGCCAGCAGTTCCTCCCAACGGATCGAGCAGTACTTC. This translates into CASSSSQRIEQYF. V usage is TRBV6-5 and J usage is TRBJ2-7; D uncertain. Germline V CDR1 and CDR2: MNHEY, SVGAGI. V lost 4 bases to trimming and J lost 6 bases, with 13 bases between them. This CDR3 has 13 residues.

The rearrangement joins TRBV19 to TRBJ2-1; D unresolved. The CDR3 is 14 residues long. Germline V gene sequence: CDR1 LNHDA, CDR2 SQIVND (reference sequence). Trimming took off 4 bases at V and 2 bases at J, with 9 bases between the two ends. CDR3 in amino acids: CASSTVAPYNEQFF. CDR3 nucleotide sequence: TGTGCCAGTAGTACGGTTGCCCCCTACAATGAGCAGTTCTTC.

This chain connects TRBV6-1 to TRBJ2-1; 9 bases match TRBD1. V shed 4 bases, J shed 9 bases, and the junction held 13 bases outside the gene matches. There are 16 residues in the CDR3. CDR1 is MNHNS, CDR2 SASEGT, per germline. For the CDR3, the DNA is TGTGCCAGCAGTGTGGAGTCACAGGGGGCTCGAAGTGAGCAGTTCTTC. Translating gives CASSVESQGARSEQFF.

V usage is TRBV7-6 and J usage is TRBJ1-1; D is undetermined. The CDR3 covers 15 residues. The germline V and J ends were trimmed by 0 bases and 1 base, with 9 bases remaining between them. From germline, CDR1 is SGHVS and CDR2 FNYEAQ. CDR3 protein: CASSLALAANTEAFF. The CDR3 nucleotides are TGTGCCAGCAGCTTAGCGTTGGCAGCGAACACTGAAGCTTTCTTT.